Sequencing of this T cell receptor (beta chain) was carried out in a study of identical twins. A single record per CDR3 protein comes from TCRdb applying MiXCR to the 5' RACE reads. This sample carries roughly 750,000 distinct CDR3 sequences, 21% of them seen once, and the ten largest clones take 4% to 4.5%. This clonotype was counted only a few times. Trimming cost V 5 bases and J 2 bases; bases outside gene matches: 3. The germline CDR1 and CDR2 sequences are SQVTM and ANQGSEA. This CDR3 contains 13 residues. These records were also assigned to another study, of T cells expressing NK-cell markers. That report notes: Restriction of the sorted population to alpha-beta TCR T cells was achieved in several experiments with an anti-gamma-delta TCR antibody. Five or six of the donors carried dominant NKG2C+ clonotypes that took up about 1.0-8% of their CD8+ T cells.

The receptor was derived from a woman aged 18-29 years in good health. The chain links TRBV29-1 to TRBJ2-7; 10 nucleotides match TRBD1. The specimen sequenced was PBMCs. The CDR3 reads CSVLGQGAYEQYF. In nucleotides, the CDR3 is TGCAGCGTTCTTGGACAGGGGGCCTACGAGCAGTACTTC.